The clone carrying this T cell receptor (beta chain) has only a few counts. The method was immunoSEQ multiplex PCR; TCRdb's version includes in-frame clones alone and lacks a portion of them. The table shows hundreds of thousands of clones, with around nine tenths occurring only once. CDR3 size: 14 residues. V was cut by 3 bases and J by 4 bases, with 12 bases left in between. CDR1 SGDLS and CDR2 YYNGEE come from the germline V gene. The record originates from a study of blood T cell repertoires in COVID-19. Study-wide context: Specimens from acute and convalescent COVID-19 originated in the United States, Italy and Spain.

The receptor comes from a man aged 40-55 years with acute or convalescent COVID-19. The material sequenced was peripheral blood. This chain links TRBV9 with TRBJ2-3, with D maybe TRBD2 (5 bases). The CDR3, as DNA: TGTGCCAGCAGCGCCCCGGGAAGACCAGATACGCAGTATTTT. It specifies CASSAPGRPDTQYF.